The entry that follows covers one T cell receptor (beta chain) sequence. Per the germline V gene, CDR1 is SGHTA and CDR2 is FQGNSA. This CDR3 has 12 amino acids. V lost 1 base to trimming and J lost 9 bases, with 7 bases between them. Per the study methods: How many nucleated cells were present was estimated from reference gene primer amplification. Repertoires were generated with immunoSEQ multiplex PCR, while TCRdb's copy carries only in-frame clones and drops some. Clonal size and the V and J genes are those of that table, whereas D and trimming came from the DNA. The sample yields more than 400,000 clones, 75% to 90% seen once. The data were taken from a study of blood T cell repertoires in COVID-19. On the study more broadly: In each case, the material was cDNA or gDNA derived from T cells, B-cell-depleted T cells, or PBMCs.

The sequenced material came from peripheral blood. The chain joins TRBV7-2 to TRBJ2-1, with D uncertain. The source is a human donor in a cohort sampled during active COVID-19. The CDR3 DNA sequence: TGTGCCAGCAGCTTAGTCCCGGGTGAGCAGTTCTTC. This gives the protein CASSLVPGEQFF.